This TCR beta chain was captured in a study of blood T cell repertoires in COVID-19. Study context: PBMCs, B-cell-depleted T cells, or T cells provided the cDNA or gDNA that made up the material.

Under the authors' procedure: Amplified reference gene primers provided the basis for estimating nucleated cell counts. Sequenced by immunoSEQ multiplex PCR; TCRdb stores in-frame clones only, minus some. V and J calls and clone size are those listed in that table; D and trimming were worked out from the DNA. Altogether 150,000 to 180,000 clones are present, around 85% being singletons, with the ten largest covering over 0.55%. Sequenced: peripheral blood. This TCR was recovered from a man between 60 and 75 years old with COVID-19, enrolled during active disease.

As DNA, the CDR3 is TGTGCCTGGACCGTGGGGGGGGTAGGTAGCTATGGCTACACCTTC. Translated, it gives CAWTVGGVGSYGYTF. The chain carries TRBV30 and TRBJ1-2, with D perhaps TRBD1 (5 bases). Germline V gene sequence: CDR1 GTSNPN, CDR2 SVGIG (reference sequence). This CDR3 is 15 amino acids long. With 4 bases removed from V and 4 bases from J, the gap between germline ends came to 19 bases.